The 27 T cell receptor beta chains presented below share a single source sample, sequenced in a study of CD8 T cells in ankylosing spondylitis. TCRdb itself ran the 5' RACE reads through MiXCR, one entry per CDR3 protein. Of 200,000 or so distinct CDR3 sequences in the sample, 10% to 15% were seen once. Material for sequencing was blood, either unsorted or a sorted T cell fraction (not recorded which). The receptors stem from a female donor with ankylosing spondylitis or in good health (not recorded which).

This clonotype showed up many times. The chain employs TRBV5-6 and TRBJ1-4; TRBD1 agrees at 7 bases. The CDR3 loop spans 16 amino acids. Germline CDR1 and CDR2: SGHDT and YYEEEE. V lost 2 bases to trimming and J lost 4 bases; unmatched junction nucleotides: 8. Here the CDR3 reads CASSLYGTEHNEKLFF. Here the CDR3 DNA reads TGTGCCAGCAGCTTATACGGGACAGAGCATAATGAAAAACTGTTTTTT.

V is TRBV7-3 and J is TRBJ2-6; TRBD1 aligns across 9 bases. V lost 4 bases and J lost 7; bases outside the gene matches: 5. Germline V gives CDR1 SGHTA, CDR2 FQGTGA. There are 15 residues in the CDR3. The DNA for the CDR3 is TGTGCCAGCAGCTCCCCGGACAGGGGTGCCAACGTCCTGACTTTC. This encodes CASSSPDRGANVLTF.

This clonotype was seen repeatedly, ten times or more. V gene TRBV24-1 combines with J gene TRBJ2-1; tentative D call: TRBD2 (6 bases). V was clipped by 3 bases and J by 4 bases, with 9 bases between them. Germline assignment: CDR1 KGHDR and CDR2 SFDVKD. The CDR3 runs to 14 residues. The CDR3 region is CATSDGTVYNEQFF. The CDR3 bases are TGTGCCACCAGTGATGGGACTGTGTACAATGAGCAGTTCTTC.

This clonotype was counted between two and nine times. The chain employs TRBV12-3 or TRBV12-4 and TRBJ2-4; D may be TRBD1 (5 bases). V lost 6 bases to trimming and J lost 1 base, with 16 bases between them. The CDR3 has 16 amino acids. The CDR3 sequence: CASSLSGSWAKNIQYF. The CDR3 nucleotides are TGTGCCAGCAGCTTGTCAGGGTCGTGGGCCAAAAACATTCAGTACTTC.

As for this clonotype: A much larger clone differs by one base, so this may be a read error. This chain links TRBV20-1 with TRBJ1-4; D unresolved. Germline CDR1 DFQATT, CDR2 SNEGSKA (reference sequence). The CDR3 is 13 amino acids. CDR3 nucleotides: TGCAGTGCTGGAGAAGACACGAATGAAAAACTGTTTTTT. Translated, it gives CSAGEDTNEKLFF.

This clonotype was seen many times. The genes are TRBV7-9 and TRBJ2-1; D possibly uses TRBD1 or TRBD2 (5 bases each). Per germline, CDR1 SEHNR and CDR2 FQNEAQ (reference sequence). CDR3 size: 15 residues. Trimming took off 7 bases at V and 0 bases at J, with 13 bases between the two ends. DNA for the CDR3: TGTGCCAGCACCTTGGGGGAAACCTCCTACAATGAGCAGTTCTTC. Residues: CASTLGETSYNEQFF.

The table lists this clonotype with many counts. The chain combines TRBV9 with TRBJ1-3; D remains ambiguous. V was cut by 0 bases and J by 2 bases, with 9 bases left in between. CDR1 is SGDLS, CDR2 YYNGEE, per germline. This CDR3 has 15 residues. The CDR3 protein is CASSVAGVAGNTIYF. The CDR3 nucleotides are TGTGCCAGCAGCGTAGCCGGGGTAGCTGGAAACACCATATATTTT.

V gene TRBV5-5 combines with J gene TRBJ2-5; maybe TRBD1 (6 bases). Germline values: CDR1 SGHKS, CDR2 YYEKEE (reference sequence). This CDR3 spans 14 amino acids. V lost 2 bases and J 5 bases, leaving 13 bases between the germline ends. CDR3 DNA: TGTGCCAGCAGCTTTGTGGGGGCTCGGGAGACCCAGTACTTC. It encodes CASSFVGARETQYF.

The V call is TRBV6-2 or TRBV6-3, the J call TRBJ2-7, with TRBD2 as a possible D gene (6 bases). Germline assignment: CDR1 MNHEY and CDR2 SVGEGT. The CDR3 runs 11 residues. Trimming took 7 bases from V and 5 from J, leaving 9 bases between them. The CDR3 region has the DNA TGTGCCAGCAAGGAGCGGGACGAGCAGTACTTC. Translation gives CASKERDEQYF.

In this sample, this clonotype turned up many times. The chain is built from TRBV12-3 or TRBV12-4 and TRBJ1-1, with a tentative D call TRBD1 (6 bases). The CDR3 runs 12 residues. V gave up 4 bases and J gave up 7 bases, with 10 bases separating them. CDR3 in amino acids: CASSWRTVEAFF. The DNA for the CDR3 is TGTGCCAGCAGTTGGAGGACAGTTGAAGCTTTCTTT.

Worth noting for this clonotype: A much larger clonotype is one base distant, so this may be a read error. The rearrangement joins TRBV5-1 to TRBJ1-1; D call uncertain. Germline CDR1 is SGHRS and CDR2 is YFSETQ. The CDR3 contains 15 residues. Trimming stripped 6 bases from V and 1 base from J, with 16 bases between. The CDR3 sequence is CASKLQATTNTEAFF. CDR3 DNA sequence: TGCGCCAGCAAGTTACAAGCTACCACGAACACTGAAGCTTTCTTT.

This clonotype was seen ten or more times. The gene calls are TRBV29-1 and TRBJ1-2; 9 nucleotides align to TRBD1. From germline, CDR1 is SQVTM and CDR2 ANQGSEA. The V and J ends lost 1 base and 8 bases, in that order; junction bases with no gene match: 8. The CDR3 totals 14 residues. This chain's CDR3 is CSVEVRGQGKGYTF. CDR3 sequence (DNA): TGCAGCGTTGAAGTGCGGGGACAGGGAAAGGGCTACACCTTC.

This clonotype showed up many times. The DNA is left out, because the CDR3 cannot be placed on it with certainty; the CDR3 is given as TCRdb lists it. The J gene is TRBJ2-6, the V gene TRBV21-1; TRBD2 was called by the table and not checked on the DNA. TRBV21-1 is given as a pseudogene. The CDR3 numbers 19 amino acids, ends counted. The CDR3: CASSKIFRRVGSGANVLTF.

This clonotype was detected ten times or more. The CDR3 coding sequence is TGCGCCAGCAGCCCGGGGGAACCGGGCAATGAGCAGTTCTTC. It yields the protein CASSPGEPGNEQFF. V is TRBV5-1 and J is TRBJ2-1, with TRBD2 as a possible D gene (6 bases). V was trimmed by 4 bases and J by 6 bases, leaving 14 bases between them. There are 14 residues in the CDR3. The germline gives CDR1 SGHRS, CDR2 YFSETQ.

V gene TRBV6-2 or TRBV6-3 combines with J gene TRBJ2-7; D might be TRBD1 or TRBD2, each matching 6 bases. Germline CDR1 MNHEY, CDR2 SVGEGT. The CDR3 totals 14 residues. V was clipped by 2 bases and J by 4 bases, with 12 bases between them. The CDR3: CASSYRGRSYEQYF. DNA of the CDR3: TGTGCCAGCAGTTACCGGGGGCGGTCGTACGAGCAGTACTTC.

This clonotype was detected many times. The rearrangement joins TRBV7-9 to TRBJ1-3, with no clear D. This CDR3 has 17 amino acids. Trimming stripped 3 bases from V and 1 base from J, with 16 bases between. Germline V lookup: CDR1 SEHNR, CDR2 FQNEAQ (reference sequence). Here the CDR3 DNA reads TGTGCCAGCAGCTTTAATTTGGACTTAGGGTCTGGAAACACCATATATTTT. This codes for CASSFNLDLGSGNTIYF.

This clonotype was recorded at least ten times. The gene calls are TRBV7-2 and TRBJ1-4, with 9 bases matching TRBD1. Germline V lookup: CDR1 SGHTA, CDR2 FQGNSA. The V and J ends lost 3 bases and 8 bases, in that order; junction bases with no gene match: 4. The CDR3 spans 14 residues. CDR3 bases: TGTGCCAGCAGCTTCGGGACAGGGCAGGAAAAACTGTTTTTT. This encodes CASSFGTGQEKLFF.

The J gene is TRBJ2-2, the V gene TRBV6-1, with 7 bases identical to TRBD1. The CDR3 runs 14 residues. The V gene's germline CDR1 is MNHNS and CDR2 SASEGT. V trimming: 7 bases; J trimming: 6 bases; junction bases outside the gene matches: 8. The CDR3 loop is CASKRTTGAGELFF. The CDR3 nucleotides read TGTGCCAGCAAACGTACAACAGGGGCCGGGGAGCTGTTTTTT.

This clonotype was detected many times. The chain links TRBV19 to TRBJ2-1; 11 bases are a match to TRBD2. The CDR3 contains 15 residues. V dropped 2 bases and J dropped 7; count of bases not matched to a gene: 4. Germline V CDR1 and CDR2: LNHDA, SQIVND (reference sequence). Here the CDR3 reads CASSITSGRLNEQFF. CDR3 in DNA: TGTGCCAGTAGTATAACTAGCGGGAGATTAAATGAGCAGTTCTTC.

This clonotype appeared many times. V is TRBV5-1 and J is TRBJ2-1, with D perhaps TRBD2 (5 bases). Germline CDR1 reads SGHRS; CDR2 reads YFSETQ. Trimming removed 2 bases from V and 7 bases from J, with 16 bases in between. This CDR3 spans 15 amino acids. CDR3 nucleotides: TGCGCCAGCAGCTTCACGAGGGATCGGGTAAATGAGCAGTTCTTC. This sequence encodes CASSFTRDRVNEQFF.

At least ten counts were recorded for this clonotype. The J gene is TRBJ1-2, the V gene TRBV7-2; D unclear. There are 15 residues in the CDR3. V was shortened by 0 bases and J by 6 bases, with 14 bases between the two germline ends. Germline CDR1 SGHTA, CDR2 FQGNSA. CDR3 nucleotide sequence: TGTGCCAGCAGCTTAGCGACCTTCTTAGGCCATGGCTACACCTTC. Protein sequence: CASSLATFLGHGYTF.

This clonotype occurred many times. The gene calls are TRBV12-3 or TRBV12-4 and TRBJ2-1; tentatively, D is TRBD1 (6 bases). V lost 6 bases, J lost 1 base, and 16 bases lay in between. The CDR3 has 16 residues. The CDR3 spells CASRRGGAGSYNEQFF. The DNA of the CDR3 is TGTGCCAGCAGGAGAGGGGGAGCAGGGTCCTACAATGAGCAGTTCTTC.

Many counts were recorded for this clonotype. The chain carries TRBV20-1 and TRBJ1-2; TRBD1 agrees at 7 bases. CDR1 DFQATT and CDR2 SNEGSKA come from the germline V gene (reference sequence). This CDR3 has 16 residues. The CDR3 region is CSRCWDSQGVPYGYTF. CDR3 in DNA: TGCAGCAGATGCTGGGACTCTCAGGGGGTCCCATATGGCTACACCTTC.

This chain links TRBV7-9 with TRBJ2-7; D uncertain. The CDR3 sequence is 14 residues long. V shed 5 bases and J shed 0 bases, with 11 bases lying between them. Germline CDR1 reads SEHNR; CDR2 reads FQNEAQ (reference sequence). In DNA form, the CDR3 reads TGTGCCAGCAGCCCGCCGGTCAACTCCTACGAGCAGTACTTC. Amino acid sequence: CASSPPVNSYEQYF.

This clonotype was detected many times. The chain is built from TRBV12-3 or TRBV12-4 and TRBJ1-3; TRBD1 matches at 7 bases. V lost 3 bases and J lost 2; bases outside the gene matches: 1. The CDR3 runs 14 residues. The CDR3 DNA follows: TGTGCCAGCAGTTTTACAGGGGCTGGAAACACCATATATTTT. It translates to CASSFTGAGNTIYF.

As for this clonotype: A much larger clonotype is one base distant, so this may be a read error. The J gene is TRBJ2-4, the V gene TRBV28; perhaps TRBD1 as D (5 bases). This CDR3 is built from 15 residues. From germline, CDR1 is MDHEN and CDR2 SYDVKM. DNA of the CDR3: TGTGCCAGCAGTCTCAGGGAATTCTCCAAAATCATTCAGTACTTC. Translation gives CASSLREFSKIIQYF.

This clonotype was observed many times. This chain joins TRBV6-2 or TRBV6-3 and TRBJ2-7; D ambiguous. The CDR3 sequence is 14 residues long. V gave up 4 bases and J gave up 3 bases, with 13 bases separating them. Germline CDR1 MNHEY, CDR2 SVGEGT. DNA for the CDR3: TGTGCCAGCAGTTTAGACTCAATTCGCTACGAGCAGTACTTC. Residues: CASSLDSIRYEQYF.